The entry below gives a single T cell receptor (beta chain) sequence along with its context. The table lists this clone with a few counts. It lacks a known antigen. One base away there is no much larger clone; base qualities are not given. The data derive from a study of cytomegalovirus exposure and HLA in healthy donors (dated by TCRdb to about 2017). About the investigation overall: According to an earlier analysis of 550 to 700 of the donors, roughly 180 million T cells yielded some 120 million unique TCR beta sequences and approximately 300 Gb of sequence data. The study aimed to test whether signatures of past pathogen exposure could be identified by cataloging public T cell receptors. About 300 gigabases of sequencing data and 80 million or so unique TCR sequences were included in an early release covering over 600 HLA-typed donors. Donor age, sex, ethnicity and CMV serostatus were compiled together with the repertoire data. All discovery cohort repertoires had been generated on a single sequencing platform. The number of typed donors differed by locus: about 629-630 for A, B, C, DRB1 and DQB1; approximately 530 for DQA1; 606 for DPA1; and around 470 for DPB1. A later genetic analysis used genome-wide SNP genotypes for about three fifths of the roughly 700 donors, treating that subset as a discovery cohort. Among around 400 genotyped donors of the cohort, an average of around 250,000 unique TCR beta nucleotide sequences was sequenced per donor, of which 15% to 20% were non-productive. High-throughput TCR immunosequencing, statistical association of individual TCRs with disease status, and machine learning were combined to predict cytomegalovirus infection status. Of the roughly 400 genotyped donors, about 80% fell in the genetic ancestry cluster associated with self-reported Caucasian donors. Rather than drawing on any new phenotypic data, the later analysis identified candidate immune exposures from TCR beta sequences and the way those sequences occurred across donors. In a later analysis, previously published TCR beta repertoires from 500 to 750 donors were re-analyzed and high-resolution HLA genotyping was added so that TCR occurrence patterns could be studied. A separate validation cohort of roughly 130 different subjects was used in addition to the approximately 610-subject first cohort. To decide whether each TCR beta V gene segment behaved as functional or pseudogenic, an earlier analysis of fewer than 750 of the donors relied on high-throughput TCR beta sequencing. Using immunosequencing, the study profiled T cell repertoires from about 620 subjects and related those repertoires to cytomegalovirus serostatus. HLA typing included class I and class II loci at four-digit resolution. Five DR-DQ haplotypes were treated as single units for association and clustering because of strong linkage in the cohort.

Library creation used the immunoSEQ multiplex PCR assay. For the multiplex PCR, a mixture combining 60 forward primers for TCR Vbeta segments and 13 reverse primers for TCR Jbeta segments was used. The CDR3 region of rearranged TCR beta genes was amplified from genomic DNA with a multiplex PCR assay. On the Illumina HiSeq System, the amplified TCR beta libraries were sequenced as 87-base-pair reads. Concerning the study's data processing: Across the roughly 600 repertoires, a later analysis counted tens of millions of unique TCR beta chains, some 11 million of which were shared by at least two donors. Raw reads were error-corrected and collapsed into unique sequences with a nearest-neighbor algorithm that merged closely related sequences to remove PCR and sequencing errors. Alignment of CDR3 sequences to IMGT reference sequences was used to assign V, D and J gene segments. For a sequence to be retained, at least a six-nucleotide match to both a V gene segment and a J gene segment was required. Rearrangements were called productive when the CDR3 lacked stop codons and stayed in frame with V and J; all others were non-productive. CDR3 was defined by IMGT convention, running from the second conserved V-encoded cysteine to the conserved J-encoded phenylalanine. The earlier analysis of fewer than 750 of the donors excluded sequences that lacked an unambiguous match to a single V gene segment. In an earlier analysis of almost 600 of the donors, a V segment was called functional when productive rearrangements were above 56.7%, and segregating when the standard deviation between donors exceeded 5%. To diagnose cytomegalovirus status from the catalog of TCR beta chain sequences, a statistical classification framework was built. In a later analysis, V and J genes were assigned by comparing TCR nucleotide sequences against IMGT/GENE-DB human TR gene sequences. In a later analysis, CDR3 sequences and most-parsimonious VDJ recombination scenarios were assigned using the TCRdist pipeline. A later analysis defined each TCR beta chain by its CDR3 amino acid sequence plus V-gene family, and excluded reads lacking a unique V-gene family. As a way to deal with suspected cross-contamination and a sequencing artifact, a later analysis dropped more than 500 nucleotide sequences that were highly shared and had low generation probability. In a later analysis, a clonal expansion index for each public chain was calculated from normalized within-repertoire ranks of inferred template counts. In a later analysis, generation probabilities were computed using a VDJ recombination model fitted to out-of-frame rearrangements, and the results were checked against IGoR. A later analysis scored TCR-TCR, TCR-HLA and TCR-CMV co-occurrence with hypergeometric tests, applying a repertoire-size bias correction to TCR pairs. A later analysis estimated false discovery rates by permuting HLA or CMV assignments 20 times. In a later analysis, co-occurring TCRs were grouped using DBSCAN, and TCRdist sequence similarity was added for clustering within HLA-allele-positive subsets. Co-occurrence clustering excluded repertoires with fewer than 30,000 or more than 120,000 public chains, plus five with anomalous nucleotide sharing. TCRdb mirrors the immuneACCESS table, restricted to in-frame sequences. Some clones are absent from its copies; in checked studies, under half trace to an unresolved V gene, and the reason for the others is unknown. That table supplies the V and J calls and clone size; D and trimming were determined from the DNA. This sample comprises approximately 110,000 clones, 67% of them detected only once. About 8.3% of the sample comes from the top ten.

Paper-wide results and their limitations: For the cohort, immune exposure information was limited to CMV serostatus. Because the 87-base-pair reads could not distinguish some IMGT-functional V segments, including TRBV6-2 and TRBV6-3, those segments were excluded. Most TCR sequences were observed very rarely across donors, whereas some public TCRs were present in many individuals. According to a later genetic analysis, donors in an Asian-associated ancestry cluster had fewer N-insertions in productive TCRs than the approximately 630-donor mean. Several of the top co-occurrence clusters appeared to be linked to parvovirus B19, influenza, CMV and Epstein-Barr virus, according to a later analysis. When HLA alleles, especially DR and DQ, strongly co-occurred, attributing TCR associations to individual alleles was difficult. In a later analysis, TCR association rates were found to vary across HLA loci, with the most associated TCRs seen for DRB1 alleles and the fewest for HLA-C alleles. A further reported finding was that TCR beta sequences accurately predicted the HLA-A and HLA-B alleles for most subjects in the first cohort. Correlated functional status among segregating V segments might be attributable to linkage disequilibrium, but an unknown experimental factor could not be ruled out. The presence/absence analyses assumed that sequencing depth was roughly uniform across donors, and that assumption may not be true. In an earlier analysis of around 500 of the donors, most TCR beta V segments appeared in productive rearrangements about 90% or about 30% of the time, broadly matching IMGT annotations. A total of roughly 160 TCR beta chains were listed by the study as associated with cytomegalovirus. In this cohort, only TCR beta chains were sequenced, and detectable features were limited by the absence of alpha or paired-chain data. It was suggested by the authors that the approach could potentially be generalized to other disease states and immunological phenotypes. A later genetic analysis associated a missense DCLRE1C variant with V-gene and J-gene trimming of TCR beta chains, and an independent cohort replicated the association. In vitro tests confirmed that a few of the cytomegalovirus-associated TCR beta chains recognize cytomegalovirus antigens. The classifier was reported to diagnose cytomegalovirus status with high specificity and sensitivity in both the original and validation cohorts. Most CMV-associated TCR beta chains appeared to be HLA-restricted in a later analysis, and the HLA associations seemed to be driven largely by CMV exposure. A cluster of highly shared sequence variants was judged likely to be a technical artifact of the sequencing pipeline. The earlier analysis of approximately 590 of the donors excluded over 15 rarely observed V segments, including chromosome 9 orphons, because counts were too low. Because HLA typing was unavailable for some donors at each locus, only the typed subset was used in association tests. Compared with equally common non-associated chains, HLA-associated TCR beta chains in a later analysis were more clonally expanded and had lower generation probabilities. At a false discovery rate of 0.05, a later analysis linked 16,951 TCR beta sequences to specific HLA alleles.

The cohort comprised under 700 healthy bone marrow donors. Cohort members were all nominally healthy when sampled, although unrecorded immune exposures were likely present. The donor was CMV seropositive and was included in the group of 270 or so seropositive cohort members. Each donor provided a peripheral blood sample, and peripheral blood mononuclear cells were used for TCR beta sequencing. The Qiagen DNeasy Blood Extraction Kit was used to extract genomic DNA from the blood cell samples. Trimming at the junction amounts to 1 base on V and 2 bases on J, and the germline ends lie 9 bases apart. Taken from cysteine to phenylalanine, the CDR3 has 14 residues. The kept DNA is CDR3 alone, 42 bases in frame from the first base. For CDR1 and CDR2, the germline V gene lists SGHNT and YENEEA.

The rearrangement joined TRBV11-3 to TRBJ2-7, with no confident D gene call. This sequence was found in a man aged 18 to 30 in good health and CMV-seropositive. Source material: PBMCs. The DNA sequence is given as TGTGCCAGCAGCTTAGGCGGCAGTCCCTACGAGCAGTACTTC. Its protein product is CASSLGGSPYEQYF.